This TCR beta chain comes out of a study of cytomegalovirus exposure and HLA in healthy donors. PCR was performed using 60 Vbeta and 13 Jbeta primers. Clones were read by immunoSEQ multiplex PCR, and TCRdb kept only the in-frame ones, dropping some. This table has approximately 140,000 clones, around 60% appearing once. Between the trimmed V and J ends, which lost 4 bases and 0 bases, there was a span of 11 bases. Looked up from germline, CDR1 is SGHNT and CDR2 is YYREEE (reference sequence). The CDR3 runs to 15 residues. Of note for this clone: Its antigen is not known.

Study-level results: A prior analysis recorded that most TCR beta V segments were productive about 87% or about 30% of the time. In vitro testing confirmed a few CMV-associated chains as specific for CMV antigens. Immune exposure information comprised only CMV serostatus.

Sequencing used PBMCs. This sequence originates from a woman aged 55-69 years in good health and CMV-seropositive. The V call is TRBV5-4, the J call TRBJ2-1, with a possible D match to TRBD1 (5 bases). The CDR3 coding sequence is TGTGCCAGCAGCCTGCAGGGCGACTCCTACAATGAGCAGTTCTTC. Translation gives CASSLQGDSYNEQFF.